This is a list of T cell receptor beta chains from one sample in a study of blood T cell repertoires in COVID-19. Method: immunoSEQ multiplex PCR; TCRdb's copy keeps in-frame clones and lacks some. Here the sample spans hundreds of thousands of clones, approximately 90% being singletons. The sequenced sample was PBMCs or T cells enriched from blood (not recorded which). These receptors originate from a man aged 40-49 years who had recovered from COVID-19. The CDR3 runs from the conserved cysteine through the conserved F or W.

V	J	CDR3
TRBV19	TRBJ2-2	CASSIGPATTGELFF
TRBV5-1	TRBJ2-5	CASSLPGGQETQYF
TRBV11-3	TRBJ2-5	CASSSTGQSQETQYF
TRBV7-2	TRBJ2-5	CASSLSRTLSQYF
TRBV28	TRBJ1-5	CASSTLSGSQPQHF
TRBV28	TRBJ2-5	CASSLLSSKETQYF
TRBV12-5	TRBJ2-7	CASALRTSGRTWEQYF
TRBV7-6	TRBJ2-7	CASRRTSGSYEQYF
TRBV27	TRBJ1-2	CASSRDRVFSYYGYTF
TRBV4-1	TRBJ1-5	CASSQEGTVGNQPQHF
TRBV3-1/TRBV3-2	TRBJ2-6	CASSQNPGGSGANVLTF
TRBV20-1	TRBJ1-1	CSATLAEAFF
TRBV7-8	TRBJ2-5	CASSFVNRDSGETQYF
TRBV10-2	TRBJ1-5	CASTGQAPQPQHF
TRBV27	TRBJ2-7	CASSLLSLANEQYF
TRBV5-4	TRBJ2-5	CASSLEGQGFGETQYF
TRBV9	TRBJ2-3	CASSGSGSSADTQYF
TRBV7-3	TRBJ2-1	CASSLALAGGNHEQFF
TRBV9	TRBJ2-7	CASSASGTRSYEQYF
TRBV10-3	TRBJ2-7	CAISAPDRSPKNEQYF
TRBV7-2	TRBJ2-7	CASSLASSYEQYF
TRBV6-5	TRBJ1-2	CASSSNGGRYFYGYTF
TRBV7-6	TRBJ1-5	CASSRTTGGLNQPQHF
TRBV9	TRBJ2-3	CASSASGTTSTDTQYF
TRBV18	TRBJ2-1	CASSQQGTSGTEQFF
TRBV19	TRBJ1-1	CASSTATTTGLSTEAFF
TRBV19	TRBJ2-5	CASSQGWDQYF
TRBV4-2	TRBJ1-6	CASGVEGPNSPLHF
TRBV7-2	TRBJ2-1	CASSERGNEQFF
TRBV5-5	TRBJ2-1	CASREFGLARLYNEQFF
TRBV7-2	TRBJ1-3	CASSQSTQSGNTIYF
TRBV6-2/TRBV6-3	TRBJ2-1	CASSPQTSGGSYNEQFF
TRBV7-9	TRBJ2-1	CASSGGTGGFGNEQFF
TRBV30	TRBJ1-5	CAWGQGSNQPQHF
TRBV18	TRBJ2-3	CASSPGLAGGPSEETDTQYF